The rows below give T cell receptor beta chains drawn from one sample of a study of T-cell memory formation after mild COVID-19. TCRdb independently ran MiXCR on the 5' RACE reads; one entry per CDR3 protein. The data contain roughly 250,000 distinct CDR3 sequences, over 15% of them singletons. The sequenced material came from PBMCs or a T cell subset sorted from them (not recorded which). The source of these receptors is a man aged 18 to 35 who had mild COVID-19 (a few samples of this study predate the infection). Cell type and time point are not known. Both conserved end residues are part of each CDR3. Each record gives: CDR3 protein, CDR3 DNA, clone size, D gene, V gene, J gene. A D gene is named only where the DNA matches it firmly. The listing skips clone size in some rows; elsewhere it reads once, few, many or a size class.

CASSQAPGQGNTEAFF	TGCGCCAGCAGCCAAGCTCCGGGACAGGGCAACACTGAAGCTTTCTTT	NA	TRBD1	TRBV4-3	TRBJ1-1
CASSPGYDMGGYTF	TGCGCCAGCAGCCCGGGCTACGATATGGGGGGCTACACCTTC	few	NA	TRBV5-1	TRBJ1-2
CASSLGPSSGANVLTF	TGCGCCAGCAGCTTGGGTCCGTCCTCTGGGGCCAACGTCCTGACTTTC	NA	NA	TRBV5-1	TRBJ2-6
CASSESAQPQHF	TGCGCCAGCAGTGAGTCAGCTCAGCCCCAGCATTTT	NA	NA	TRBV10-1	TRBJ1-5
CASSLDPGANVLTF	TGCGCCAGCAGCTTGGACCCCGGGGCCAACGTCCTGACTTTC	many	NA	TRBV5-1	TRBJ2-6
CASSYAAGANVLTF	TGTGCCAGCAGTTATGCGGCAGGGGCCAACGTCCTGACTTTC	NA	NA	TRBV6-2/TRBV6-3	TRBJ2-6
CASSLLSGTGGGNQPQHF	TGTGCCAGCAGTCTACTCTCCGGGACAGGGGGCGGGAATCAGCCCCAGCATTTT	NA	TRBD1	TRBV6-2/TRBV6-3	TRBJ1-5
CASSFTRGPREKLFF	TGCGCCAGCAGCTTCACCCGGGGGCCGAGGGAAAAACTGTTTTTT	few	NA	TRBV5-1	TRBJ1-4
CSAHEGPGGPQHF	TGCAGTGCCCATGAGGGGCCCGGAGGGCCCCAGCATTTT	few	NA	TRBV20-1	TRBJ1-5
CASSFQGVTAFF	TGTGCCAGCAGTTTCCAGGGGGTGACGGCTTTCTTT	many	TRBD1	TRBV28	TRBJ1-1
CAIRERPSRDEQFF	TGTGCCATCAGGGAGAGGCCCTCACGCGATGAGCAGTTCTTC	NA	NA	TRBV10-3	TRBJ2-1
CASSLEGPQPQHF	TGTGCCAGCAGCTTAGAGGGCCCCCAGCCCCAGCATTTT	many	NA	TRBV7-2	TRBJ1-5
CASRYTGTGNTGELFF	TGTGCCAGCAGATATACCGGGACAGGGAACACCGGGGAGCTGTTTTTT	NA	TRBD1	TRBV7-2	TRBJ2-2
CASSLVGGDSGGYTF	TGCGCCAGCAGCTTGGTAGGGGGAGACAGCGGTGGCTACACCTTC	once	NA	TRBV5-1	TRBJ1-2
CASSLNPVGELFF	TGTGCCAGCAGCTTAAATCCCGTCGGGGAGCTGTTTTTT	NA	NA	TRBV7-3	TRBJ2-2
CASSQRQGSQETQYF	TGCGCCAGCAGCCAGAGACAGGGGTCTCAGGAGACCCAGTACTTC	NA	TRBD1	TRBV4-3	TRBJ2-5
CASSLTGVHFYNEQFF	TGTGCCAGCAGCTTAACAGGGGTACATTTCTACAATGAGCAGTTCTTC	NA	TRBD1	TRBV7-9	TRBJ2-1
CASSSGRVGNQPQHF	TGTGCCAGCAGTTCAGGCAGGGTTGGCAATCAGCCCCAGCATTTT	NA	NA	TRBV27	TRBJ1-5
CASSVERGTDTQYF	TGTGCCAGCAGTGTCGAACGCGGGACAGATACGCAGTATTTT	NA	NA	TRBV6-1	TRBJ2-3
CASSPRILSAQYF	TGTGCCAGTAGCCCTCGGATACTCTCGGCCCAGTACTTC	NA	NA	TRBV19	TRBJ2-5
CASSLMRGDTIYF	TGTGCCAGCAGCTTAATGCGTGGGGACACCATATATTTT	many	NA	TRBV11-2	TRBJ1-3
CASSLNRGGQPQHF	TGTGCCAGCAGCTTAAACAGGGGAGGTCAGCCCCAGCATTTT	NA	TRBD1	TRBV7-2	TRBJ1-5
CASSSGLGRDEQFF	TGTGCCAGCAGCTCCGGACTAGGGAGGGATGAGCAGTTCTTC	many	TRBD2	TRBV7-9	TRBJ2-1
CSARAGPTYEQYF	TGCAGTGCTAGAGCGGGCCCAACCTACGAGCAGTACTTC	NA	NA	TRBV20-1	TRBJ2-7
CASSSYQGPGLKSNQPQHF	TGTGCCAGCAGCTCATACCAGGGGCCTGGGTTGAAGAGCAATCAGCCCCAGCATTTT	few	NA	TRBV7-2	TRBJ1-5
CASSAANYGYTF	TGTGCCAGCAGTGCGGCAAACTATGGCTACACCTTC	many	NA	TRBV6-2/TRBV6-3	TRBJ1-2
CASSSPGALNIQYF	TGCGCCAGCAGCTCCCCAGGGGCATTAAACATTCAGTACTTC	many	NA	TRBV5-1	TRBJ2-4
CASSFRQPQETQYF	TGTGCCAGCAGTTTCAGGCAGCCACAAGAGACCCAGTACTTC	few	NA	TRBV12-3/TRBV12-4	TRBJ2-5
CASSLRVQEKLFF	TGTGCCAGCAGTTTGAGGGTGCAGGAAAAACTGTTTTTT	NA	NA	TRBV12-3/TRBV12-4	TRBJ1-4
CASSTARGSLDTIYF	TGTGCCAGCAGCACGGCAAGGGGATCTCTCGACACCATATATTTT	NA	NA	TRBV12-3/TRBV12-4	TRBJ1-3
CASKQEVVSNQPQHF	TGTGCCAGCAAGCAGGAGGTTGTTAGCAATCAGCCCCAGCATTTT	NA	NA	TRBV6-6	TRBJ1-5
CASSVMGAIYF	TGCGCCAGCAGCGTGATGGGGGCCATATATTTT	NA	NA	TRBV5-1	TRBJ1-3